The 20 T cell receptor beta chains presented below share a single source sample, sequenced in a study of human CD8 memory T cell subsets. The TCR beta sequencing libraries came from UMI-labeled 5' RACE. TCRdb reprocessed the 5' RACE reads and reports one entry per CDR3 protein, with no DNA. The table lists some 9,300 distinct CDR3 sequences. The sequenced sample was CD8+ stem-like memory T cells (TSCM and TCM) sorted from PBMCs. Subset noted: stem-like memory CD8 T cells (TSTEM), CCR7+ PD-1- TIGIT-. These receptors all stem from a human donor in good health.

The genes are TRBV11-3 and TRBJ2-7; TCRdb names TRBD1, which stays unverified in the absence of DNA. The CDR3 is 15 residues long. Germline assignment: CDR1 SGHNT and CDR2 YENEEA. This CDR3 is CASSLGGIGGYEQYF.

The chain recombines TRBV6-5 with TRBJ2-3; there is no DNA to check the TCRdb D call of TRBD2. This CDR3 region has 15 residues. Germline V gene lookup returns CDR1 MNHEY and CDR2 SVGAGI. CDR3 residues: CASSLVAGVADTQYF.

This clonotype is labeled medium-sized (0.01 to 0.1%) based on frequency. CDR3 loop: CATSRARTEAFF. The chain has TRBV15 and TRBJ1-1. Germline CDR1 reads LNHNV; CDR2 reads YYDKDF (reference sequence). This CDR3 has 12 residues.

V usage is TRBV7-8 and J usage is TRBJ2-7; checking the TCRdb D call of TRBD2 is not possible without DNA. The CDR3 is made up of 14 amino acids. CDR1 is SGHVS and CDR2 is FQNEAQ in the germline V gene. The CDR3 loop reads CASSLGTLTYEQYF.

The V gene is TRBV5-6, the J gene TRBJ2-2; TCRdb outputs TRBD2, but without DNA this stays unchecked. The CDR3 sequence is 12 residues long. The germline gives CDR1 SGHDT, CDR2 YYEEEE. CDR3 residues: CASSSGTGELFF.

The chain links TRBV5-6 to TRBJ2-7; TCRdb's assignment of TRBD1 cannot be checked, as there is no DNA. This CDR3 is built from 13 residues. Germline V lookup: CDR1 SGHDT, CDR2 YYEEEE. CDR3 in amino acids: CASSPGVFYEQYF.

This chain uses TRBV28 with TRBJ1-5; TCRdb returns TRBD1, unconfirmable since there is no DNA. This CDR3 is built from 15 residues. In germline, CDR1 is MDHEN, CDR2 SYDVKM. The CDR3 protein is CASSLTGDSNQPQHF. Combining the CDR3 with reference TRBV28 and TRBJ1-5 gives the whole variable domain DVKVTQSSRYLVKRTGEKVFLECVQDMDHENMFWYRQDPGLGLRLIYFSYDVKMKEKGDIPEGYSVSREKKERFSLILESASTNQTSMYLCASSLTGDSNQPQHFGDGTRLSIL.

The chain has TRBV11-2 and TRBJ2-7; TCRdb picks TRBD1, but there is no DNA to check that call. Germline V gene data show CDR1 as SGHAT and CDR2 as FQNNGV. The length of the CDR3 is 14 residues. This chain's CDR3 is CADVGQVRLYEQYF.

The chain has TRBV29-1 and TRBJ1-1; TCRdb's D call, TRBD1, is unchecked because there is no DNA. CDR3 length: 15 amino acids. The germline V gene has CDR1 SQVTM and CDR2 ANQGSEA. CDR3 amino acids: CSVAPTGRVNTEAFF. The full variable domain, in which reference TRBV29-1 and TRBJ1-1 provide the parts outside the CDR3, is SAVISQKPSRDICQRGTSLTIQCQVDSQVTMMFWYRQQPGQSLTLIATANQGSEATYESGFVIDKFPISRPNLTFSTLTVSNMSPEDSSIYLCSVAPTGRVNTEAFFGQGTRLTVV.

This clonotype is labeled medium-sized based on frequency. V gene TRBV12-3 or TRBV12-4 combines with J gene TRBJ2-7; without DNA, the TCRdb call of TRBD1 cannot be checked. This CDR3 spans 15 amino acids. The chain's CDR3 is CASTQDGTMWYEQYF.

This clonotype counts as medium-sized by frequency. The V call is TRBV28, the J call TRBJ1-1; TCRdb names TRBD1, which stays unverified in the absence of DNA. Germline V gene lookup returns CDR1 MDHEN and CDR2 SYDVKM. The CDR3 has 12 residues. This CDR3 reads CASSPPGTEAFF. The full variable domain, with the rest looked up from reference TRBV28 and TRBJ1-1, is DVKVTQSSRYLVKRTGEKVFLECVQDMDHENMFWYRQDPGLGLRLIYFSYDVKMKEKGDIPEGYSVSREKKERFSLILESASTNQTSMYLCASSPPGTEAFFGQGTRLTVV.

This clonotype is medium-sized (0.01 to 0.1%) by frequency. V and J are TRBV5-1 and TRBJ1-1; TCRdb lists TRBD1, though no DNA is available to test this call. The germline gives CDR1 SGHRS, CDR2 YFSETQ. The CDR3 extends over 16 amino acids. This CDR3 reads CASSLIQGSLNTEAFF.

This CDR3 reads CSARGLIRERPTNEQFF. The chain links TRBV20-1 to TRBJ2-1. CDR1 and CDR2 from the germline V gene are DFQATT and SNEGSKA (reference sequence). The CDR3 loop spans 17 amino acids.

Here the CDR3 reads CASSLLTNTGELFF. The V gene is TRBV7-9, the J gene TRBJ2-2. The germline CDR1 and CDR2 sequences are SEHNR and FQNEAQ (reference sequence). This CDR3 region has 14 residues.

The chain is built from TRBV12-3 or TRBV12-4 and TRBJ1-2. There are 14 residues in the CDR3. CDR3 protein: CASSLETEGYGYTF.

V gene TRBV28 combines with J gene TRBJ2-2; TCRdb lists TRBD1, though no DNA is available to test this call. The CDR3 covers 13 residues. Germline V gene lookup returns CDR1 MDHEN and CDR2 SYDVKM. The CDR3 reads CATRQLNTGELFF.

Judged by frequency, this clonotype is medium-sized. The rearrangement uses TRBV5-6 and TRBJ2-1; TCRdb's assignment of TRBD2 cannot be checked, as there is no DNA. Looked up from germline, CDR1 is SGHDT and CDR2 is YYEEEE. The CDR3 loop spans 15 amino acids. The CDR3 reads CASSLAGTSGNEQFF.

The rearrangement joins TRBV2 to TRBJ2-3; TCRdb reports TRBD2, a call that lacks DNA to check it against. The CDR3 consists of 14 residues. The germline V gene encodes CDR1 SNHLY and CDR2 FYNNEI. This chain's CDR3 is CASGETSSADTQYF. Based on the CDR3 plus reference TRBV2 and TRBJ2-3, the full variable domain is EPEVTQTPSHQVTQMGQEVILRCVPISNHLYFYWYRQILGQKVEFLVSFYNNEISEKSEIFDDQFSVERPDGSNFTLKIRSTKLEDSAMYFCASGETSSADTQYFGPGTRLTVL.

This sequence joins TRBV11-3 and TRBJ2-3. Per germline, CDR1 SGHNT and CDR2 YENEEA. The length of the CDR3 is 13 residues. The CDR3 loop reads CASSAEEIDTQYF.

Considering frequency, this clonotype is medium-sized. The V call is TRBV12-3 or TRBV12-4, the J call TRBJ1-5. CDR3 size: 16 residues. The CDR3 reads CASSLLMGPPGQPQHF.